This T cell receptor beta chain was found in a study of CD8+ T cells in alopecia areata. Study results and caveats: Clonality exceeded that of normal scalp in lesional scalp, most notably in alopecia totalis/universalis.

RNA was isolated and reverse transcribed to cDNA, the sequencing template. The method was immunoSEQ multiplex PCR; TCRdb's version includes in-frame clones alone and lacks a portion of them. The sample holds 100,000 to 130,000 clones, 50% to 60% seen once. This clone was counted between two and nine times. Its antigen is currently unknown. The researchers isolated CD4+ and CD8+ T cells from PBMCs by sorting. Sequenced: NKG2D-low CD8+ T cells sorted from blood. The receptor's source is a human donor with alopecia areata.

CDR3 residues: CASSDPKQGYRDTIYF. For the CDR3, the DNA is TGTGCCAGCAGTGACCCTAAACAGGGGTATCGGGACACCATATATTTT. The rearrangement joins TRBV6-1 to TRBJ1-3; TRBD1 matches 7 bases. The CDR3 loop spans 16 amino acids. V gave up 3 bases and J gave up 8 bases; unmatched junction bases: 13. Looked up from germline, CDR1 is MNHNS and CDR2 is SASEGT.